The TCR beta chain described here comes from a study of cytomegalovirus exposure and HLA in healthy donors. Study-wide findings and caveats: There were over 150 TCR beta chains listed as cytomegalovirus-associated.

Comments on this clone: Its specificity is not known.

PCR used 60 Vbeta primers and 13 Jbeta primers. Sequencing used immunoSEQ multiplex PCR; TCRdb keeps in-frame clones, though not all of them. The data hold about 150,000 clones, with 65% to 70% observed a single time. V dropped 4 bases and J dropped 1 base, with 3 bases sitting between them. The CDR3 spans 12 residues. In germline, CDR1 is MNHEY, CDR2 SMNVEV (reference sequence). This TCR derives from a human donor in good health. V usage is TRBV27 and J usage is TRBJ2-3; no clear D. The sample comprised PBMCs. As DNA, the CDR3 is TGTGCCAGCAGTTCTGGCACAGATACGCAGTATTTT. Translating gives CASSSGTDTQYF.